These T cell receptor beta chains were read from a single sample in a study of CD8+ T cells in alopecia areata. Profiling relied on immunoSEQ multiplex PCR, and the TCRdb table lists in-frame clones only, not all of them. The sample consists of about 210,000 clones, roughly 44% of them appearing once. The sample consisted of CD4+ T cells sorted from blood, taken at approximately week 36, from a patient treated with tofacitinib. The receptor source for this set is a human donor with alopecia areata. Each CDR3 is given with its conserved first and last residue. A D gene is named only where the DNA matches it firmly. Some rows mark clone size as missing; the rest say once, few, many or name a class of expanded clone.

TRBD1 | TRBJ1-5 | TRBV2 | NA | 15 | TGTGCCAGCAGCCGGGACAGGGGCATCGATCAGCCCCAGCATTTT | CASSRDRGIDQPQHF
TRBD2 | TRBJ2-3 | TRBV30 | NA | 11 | TGTGCCTGGGGACTAGCAGATACGCAGTATTTT | CAWGLADTQYF
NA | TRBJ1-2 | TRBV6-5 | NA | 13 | TGTGCCAGCAGTGATTCCGGGAACTATGGCTACACCTTC | CASSDSGNYGYTF
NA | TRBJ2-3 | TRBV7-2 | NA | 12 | TGTGCCAGCAGCTTAGTGGCAGATACGCAGTATTTT | CASSLVADTQYF
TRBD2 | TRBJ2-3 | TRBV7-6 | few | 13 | TGTGCCAGCAGCCAAACTAGCGTCGGTACGCAGTATTTT | CASSQTSVGTQYF
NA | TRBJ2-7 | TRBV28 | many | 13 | TGTGCCAGCACTCGTGGAGCGACCTACGAGCAGTACTTC | CASTRGATYEQYF
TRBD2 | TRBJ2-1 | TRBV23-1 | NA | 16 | TGCGCCAGCAGTCAGAGGGGACTAGCGGGATTAAGGGAGCAGTTCTTC | CASSQRGLAGLREQFF
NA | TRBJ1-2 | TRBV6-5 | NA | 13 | TGTGCCAGCAGTTACTCCAGGGGAGGAGGCTACACCTTC | CASSYSRGGGYTF
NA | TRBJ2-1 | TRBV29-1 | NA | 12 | TGCAGCGTTGAAAGTGGAGGGGATGAGCAGTTCTTC | CSVESGGDEQFF
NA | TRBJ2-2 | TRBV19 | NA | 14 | TGTGCCAGTAGGGTGGCAGGACACGCCGGGGAGCTGTTTTTT | CASRVAGHAGELFF
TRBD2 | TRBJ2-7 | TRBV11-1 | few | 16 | TGTGCCAGCAGCTTAGAAGCTAGCGGGATTTACTACGAGCAGTACTTC | CASSLEASGIYYEQYF
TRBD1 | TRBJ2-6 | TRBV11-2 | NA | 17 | TGTGCCAGCAGCTTAGGGGACAGGGCATCTGGGGCCAACGTCCTGACTTTC | CASSLGDRASGANVLTF
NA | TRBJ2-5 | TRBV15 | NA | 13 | TGTGCCACCAGCTCCCAGTGGCAAGAGACCCAGTACTTC | CATSSQWQETQYF
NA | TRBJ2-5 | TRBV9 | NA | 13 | TGTGCCAGCAGCGTAGTGGGGACGGAGACCCAGTACTTC | CASSVVGTETQYF
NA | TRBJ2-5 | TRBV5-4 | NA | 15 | TGTGCCAGCAGCTTGGAATTGTCAGGGAAGGAGACCCAGTACTTC | CASSLELSGKETQYF
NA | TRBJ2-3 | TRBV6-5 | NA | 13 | TGTGCCAGCAGGCGGGACCCCACAGATACGCAGTATTTT | CASRRDPTDTQYF
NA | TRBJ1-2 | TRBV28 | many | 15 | TGTGCCAGCAGTTTAACCCCTCGGGATGGCTATGGCTACACCTTC | CASSLTPRDGYGYTF
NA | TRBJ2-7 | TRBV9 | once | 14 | TGTGCCAGCAGCGAGGCACCGATGGCCTACGAGCAGTACTTC | CASSEAPMAYEQYF
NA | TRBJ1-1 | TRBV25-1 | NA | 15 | TGTGCCAGCAGTGCTAGGGACGGGTACAACACTGAAGCTTTCTTT | CASSARDGYNTEAFF
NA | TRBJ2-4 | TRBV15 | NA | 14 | TGTGCCACCAGCAGCGGGGCGACCAAAAACATTCAGTACTTC | CATSSGATKNIQYF
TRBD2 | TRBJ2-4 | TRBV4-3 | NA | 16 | TGCGCCAGCAGCCGGACCGTGAGCGGGGACGAAAACATTCAGTACTTC | CASSRTVSGDENIQYF
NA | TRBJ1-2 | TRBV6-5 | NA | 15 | TGTGCCAGCAGTTACTCCTCCGACTGGTCCCGCAGCTACACCTTC | CASSYSSDWSRSYTF
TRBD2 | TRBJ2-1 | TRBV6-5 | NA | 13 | TGTGCCAGCAGATCTAGCGGGAGAGGTGAGCAGTTCTTC | CASRSSGRGEQFF
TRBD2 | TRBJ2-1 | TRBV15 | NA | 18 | TGTGCCACCAGCAGTCGGGGGGTTGCGGCCCGCTCCTACAATGAGCAGTTCTTC | CATSSRGVAARSYNEQFF
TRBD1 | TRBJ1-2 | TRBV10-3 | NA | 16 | TGTGCCATCAGTGAGTCGAAGGGGGCGCAAGACTATGGCTACACCTTC | CAISESKGAQDYGYTF
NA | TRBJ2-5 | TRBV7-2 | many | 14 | TGTGCCAGCAGCTTTCGGAGGGCCCAAGAGACCCAGTACTTC | CASSFRRAQETQYF